This TCR beta chain was identified during a study of blood T cell repertoires in COVID-19. Only in-frame clones appear in the TCRdb table, and some are missing; sequencing was by immunoSEQ multiplex PCR. The sample consists of just over 50,000 clones, roughly 84% of them appearing once. The CDR3 consists of 11 residues. V was shortened by 4 bases and J by 6 bases, with 4 bases between the two germline ends. This chain connects TRBV12-3 or TRBV12-4 to TRBJ2-1; unclear D gene. This receptor was identified in a man aged 80 or over with active COVID-19. What was sequenced was peripheral blood. CDR3: CASSYSNEQFF. The CDR3 DNA is TGTGCCAGCAGTTACAGCAATGAGCAGTTCTTC.